The 24 T cell receptor beta chains below all came from one sample that was sequenced in a study of somatic mutations in cytotoxic T cells in rheumatoid arthritis (TCRdb year 2017). The library was obtained by the immunoSEQ multiplex PCR assay. TCRdb limited this immuneACCESS table to in-frame rearrangements with V and J called. A share of clones is missing; checked studies link under half to unresolved V genes, and the rest is unexplained. This sample is represented by fewer than 40,000 clones; 82% of them were singletons. Together, the top ten hold just under 8.5% of the sample. Sequenced: CD8+ T cells sorted from blood. The receptors derive from an adult with rheumatoid arthritis.

This clone was observed a few times. The chain uses TRBV28 and TRBJ1-6; D is unresolved. Looked up from germline, CDR1 is MDHEN and CDR2 is SYDVKM. The length of the CDR3 is 13 residues. V lost 7 bases to trimming and J lost 7 bases, with 11 bases between them. The CDR3 nucleotides read TGTGCCAGCAACGAGGTCGGCAATTCACCCCTCCACTTT. It encodes CASNEVGNSPLHF. The variable domain in full, with the rest retrieved from reference TRBV28 and TRBJ1-6, is DVKVTQSSRYLVKRTGEKVFLECVQDMDHENMFWYRQDPGLGLRLIYFSYDVKMKEKGDIPEGYSVSREKKERFSLILESASTNQTSMYLCASNEVGNSPLHFGNGTRLTVT.

This clone was seen only a few times. This chain connects TRBV6-6 to TRBJ2-1; D is uncertain. CDR3 length: 11 residues. Germline V gene lookup returns CDR1 MNHNY and CDR2 SVGAGI (reference sequence). Trimming took off 7 bases at V and 7 bases at J, with 8 bases between the two ends. CDR3 region: CASTVGNEQFF. CDR3 bases: TGTGCCAGCACCGTGGGGAATGAGCAGTTCTTC.

Written as DNA, the CDR3 is TGTGCCAGCAGTCTCTCTCTAGCGGGAGAAGATACGCAGTATTTT. Its protein is CASSLSLAGEDTQYF. The chain is built from TRBV25-1 and TRBJ2-3; 10 bases are shared with TRBD2. Germline V gives CDR1 MGHDK, CDR2 SYGVNS. The ends lost 5 bases at V and 5 bases at J; junction bases unmatched: 7. The CDR3 consists of 15 residues.

This clone was observed once. J is TRBJ1-2 and V is TRBV13, with a tentative D call TRBD1 (5 bases). The V and J ends lost 0 bases and 2 bases respectively, with 7 bases between them. This CDR3 spans 14 amino acids. Germline values: CDR1 PRHDT, CDR2 FYEKMQ (reference sequence). The CDR3 sequence is CASSLGGGNYGYTF. The CDR3 DNA reads TGTGCCAGCAGCTTAGGCGGGGGGAACTATGGCTACACCTTC.

The CDR3 coding sequence is TGTGCCAGCAGTTCGAACAGGGGGGAGGCTGAAGCTTTCTTT. Its protein is CASSSNRGEAEAFF. V usage is TRBV28 and J usage is TRBJ1-1; 8 nucleotides align to TRBD1. The length of the CDR3 is 14 residues. The V gene's germline CDR1 is MDHEN and CDR2 SYDVKM. With 4 bases clipped from V and 6 bases from J, the junction kept 7 bases outside the gene matches.

The chain recombines TRBV2 with TRBJ2-7, with 7 bases lining up with TRBD2. Looked up from germline, CDR1 is SNHLY and CDR2 is FYNNEI. The CDR3 loop spans 15 amino acids. The junction had 7 bases not matched to a gene; V was cut back by 1 base and J by 4 bases. CDR3 bases: TGTGCCAGCAGTGAAGGAGCGGGATCGGAGTACGAGCAGTACTTC. Translated, it gives CASSEGAGSEYEQYF.

The rearrangement uses TRBV27 and TRBJ1-5; D not certain. This CDR3 is 16 amino acids long. Trimming cost V 5 bases and J 5 bases, with 19 bases left between them. CDR1 MNHEY and CDR2 SMNVEV come from the germline V gene (reference sequence). The CDR3 sequence: CASSNRPLTPYQPQHF. CDR3 bases: TGTGCCAGCAGTAACCGACCACTCACCCCCTATCAGCCCCAGCATTTT.

The chain carries TRBV4-3 and TRBJ2-2; weak D call: TRBD2 (5 bases). This CDR3 region has 14 residues. The V end was cut by 4 bases, the J end by 4 bases, with 10 bases between. Looked up from germline, CDR1 is LGHNA and CDR2 is YSLEER. The CDR3 reads CASSRDGVTGELFF. CDR3 DNA: TGCGCCAGCAGCCGAGACGGGGTCACCGGGGAGCTGTTTTTT.

The chain links TRBV1 to TRBJ2-7; the DNA was not used to check the table's D call, TRBD2. TRBV1 represents a pseudogene. The CDR3 extends over 16 amino acids. The CDR3 sequence is CTSQNPRTGSWYEQYF. The DNA of the CDR3 is TGCACCAGCCAAAACCCGAGGACGGGATCTTGGTACGAGCAGTACTTC.

The V and J genes are TRBV10-2 and TRBJ2-1, with D tentatively TRBD2 (5 bases). The germline V gene has CDR1 WSHSY and CDR2 SAAADI. This CDR3 has 13 amino acids. V lost 5 bases and J lost 6, with 11 bases in between. The CDR3 protein is CASSPGMLNEQFF. DNA of the CDR3: TGCGCCAGCAGTCCGGGGATGCTCAATGAGCAGTTCTTC.

The chain employs TRBV5-1 and TRBJ1-1, with D hard to call. Germline V gives CDR1 SGHRS, CDR2 YFSETQ. The V end lost 0 bases, the J end lost 1 base, and 10 bases lay between the germline ends. This CDR3 is 15 amino acids long. The CDR3 loop is CASSLAGSWNTEAFF. The DNA for the CDR3 is TGCGCCAGCAGCTTGGCGGGGAGTTGGAACACTGAAGCTTTCTTT.

This chain joins TRBV27 and TRBJ1-5; tentatively, D is TRBD1 (6 bases). The germline V gene has CDR1 MNHEY and CDR2 SMNVEV (reference sequence). The CDR3 is 14 residues long. Trimming stripped 8 bases from V and 3 bases from J, with 14 bases between. CDR3 protein: CASGRGGFNQPQHF. In DNA form, the CDR3 reads TGTGCCAGCGGGAGAGGGGGTTTCAATCAGCCCCAGCATTTT.

The chain is built from TRBV4-1 and TRBJ1-3; 7 bases agree with TRBD1. CDR3 length equals 15 residues. With 1 base clipped from V and 4 bases from J, the junction kept 4 bases outside the gene matches. The germline gives CDR1 MGHRA, CDR2 YSYEKL. The CDR3: CASSQAGGIGNTIYF. CDR3 nucleotide sequence: TGCGCCAGCAGCCAAGCAGGGGGAATAGGAAACACCATATATTTT.

V is TRBV4-1 and J is TRBJ2-2; D is uncertain. CDR1 is MGHRA and CDR2 is YSYEKL in the germline V gene. CDR3 length equals 19 residues. Between the trimmed V and J ends, which lost 4 bases and 4 bases, there was a span of 25 bases. CDR3 in amino acids: CASSPLSVAAGLGTGELFF. The CDR3 region has the DNA TGCGCCAGCAGCCCCCTAAGCGTGGCCGCCGGGCTCGGCACCGGGGAGCTGTTTTTT.

In its sample, this clone was seen once. The CDR3 protein is CASGVNEQYF. CDR3 in DNA: TGTGCCAGCGGGGTGAACGAGCAGTACTTC. The J gene is TRBJ2-7, the V gene TRBV25-1; no clear D. CDR3 length: 10 residues. V lost 8 bases and J lost 5, with 7 bases in between. Germline V CDR1 and CDR2: MGHDK, SYGVNS.

The chain recombines TRBV6-5 with TRBJ1-4, with D possibly TRBD1 on 6 matching bases. The CDR3 loop spans 16 amino acids. V was shortened by 4 bases and J by 10 bases, with 22 bases between the two germline ends. The germline CDR1 and CDR2 sequences are MNHEY and SVGAGI. CDR3 protein: CASSSALAAGDRKLFF. The CDR3 nucleotides read TGTGCCAGCAGTTCCGCCCTTGCGGCAGGGGACCGAAAACTGTTTTTT.

V usage is TRBV7-2 and J usage is TRBJ1-4; 9 bases are shared with TRBD1. The CDR3 spans 17 residues. Germline V gene lookup returns CDR1 SGHTA and CDR2 FQGNSA. With 5 bases clipped from V and 1 base from J, the junction kept 8 bases outside the gene matches. CDR3 sequence: CASSRTGAFVTNEKLFF. The CDR3, as DNA: TGTGCCAGCAGCAGGACAGGGGCCTTCGTAACTAATGAAAAACTGTTTTTT.

The genes are TRBV5-4 and TRBJ2-5; D perhaps matches TRBD1 (5 bases). In germline, CDR1 is SGHNT, CDR2 YYREEE (reference sequence). Trimming cost V 4 bases and J 4 bases, with 11 bases left between them. There are 13 residues in the CDR3. The CDR3 protein is CASSPRASETQYF. DNA for the CDR3: TGTGCCAGCAGCCCCAGGGCCTCAGAGACCCAGTACTTC.

The chain joins TRBV6-5 to TRBJ2-1; D is unclear. Trimming removed 7 bases at V and 6 bases at J, with 19 bases between. CDR3 size: 15 residues. The germline V gene encodes CDR1 MNHEY and CDR2 SVGAGI. The CDR3 sequence is CASIRAQGSGNEQFF. Here the CDR3 DNA reads TGTGCCAGCATCCGCGCCCAAGGGTCCGGCAATGAGCAGTTCTTC.

The chain combines TRBV19 with TRBJ2-5; 9 positions agree with TRBD2. J lost 5 bases, V lost 1 base, and 8 bases had no gene match. Germline CDR1 LNHDA, CDR2 SQIVND (reference sequence). The CDR3 sequence is 16 residues long. The CDR3 sequence is CASSIAPAGGGETQYF. The CDR3 DNA follows: TGTGCCAGTAGTATAGCCCCAGCGGGGGGCGGGGAGACCCAGTACTTC.

This sequence joins TRBV14 and TRBJ2-7; unclear D gene. The CDR3 spans 15 residues. Trimming shortened V by 1 base and J by 2 bases, and 12 bases separated the two germline ends. In germline, CDR1 is SGHDN, CDR2 FVKESK. CDR3 sequence (DNA): TGTGCCAGCAGCCAAGGACTGGCAGCCACCTACGAGCAGTACTTC. Amino acids: CASSQGLAATYEQYF.

The DNA for the CDR3 is TGTGCCAGCAGCGACACAGGAGGTGAGACCCAGTACTTC. Translated: CASSDTGGETQYF. The rearrangement joins TRBV4-2 to TRBJ2-5; D might be TRBD1 or TRBD2, each matching 5 bases. This CDR3 has 13 residues. Deletions cut 5 bases from V and 5 bases from J, with 12 bases between. CDR1 is LGHNA, CDR2 YNFKEQ, per germline.

The chain couples TRBV29-1 to TRBJ1-2, with D perhaps matching TRBD1 (5 bases). Germline V gives CDR1 SQVTM, CDR2 ANQGSEA. The V end was cut by 6 bases, the J end by 3 bases, with 14 bases between. CDR3 size: 13 residues. The CDR3 nucleotides are TGCAGCGTAGTTTGGGACGGCCACTATGGCTACACCTTC. As protein: CSVVWDGHYGYTF.

The chain recombines TRBV29-1 with TRBJ1-2; D not resolved. The length of the CDR3 is 9 residues. Germline V lookup: CDR1 SQVTM, CDR2 ANQGSEA. V dropped 6 bases and J dropped 2 bases, with 1 base sitting between them. This CDR3 reads CSVNYGYTF. The CDR3 bases are TGCAGCGTGAACTATGGCTACACCTTC.